This T cell receptor beta chain was sequenced during a study of regulatory T cells in long-lasting Graves disease. This CDR3 is built from 13 residues. Between the trimmed V and J ends, which lost 3 bases and 10 bases, there was a span of 13 bases. Overall study findings and caveats: Persistent disease was associated with favored TRBV28 usage and with favored use of TRBJ1-2 and TRBJ2-5. Study of thyroid tissue was not done, with only peripheral blood studied.

The TCR beta library used iRepertoire HTBI primers with Arm-PCR amplification of CDR3. One entry per CDR3 protein, called by TCRdb with MiXCR from the multiplex PCR reads. This sample has hundreds of thousands of distinct CDR3 sequences, with around 13% found just once. This clonotype was seen repeatedly, ten times or more. Its target is unknown. Noted time point: newly diagnosed GD, antithyroid drugs for less than 3 months. RNA isolated from PBMCs was used to make the TCR library. A further study also used this sample, focusing on T cells in Graves' hyperthyroidism and ophthalmopathy. That work states: The definition of stable Graves' hyperthyroidism was no ophthalmopathy progression within 18 months.

The receptor was isolated from a woman in her 30s with Graves disease. The rearrangement uses TRBV12-3 or TRBV12-4 and TRBJ2-1, with D hard to call. This material consisted of peripheral blood mononuclear cells (PBMCs), taken at new diagnosis, from a patient treated with antithyroid drugs. The CDR3 nucleotides are TGTGCCAGCAGTTTGGAAAGGGAAACCGAGCAGTTCTTC. Protein product: CASSLERETEQFF.